This T cell receptor beta chain was documented in a study of cytomegalovirus exposure and HLA in healthy donors. About the study: As released early, the data held some 85 million unique TCRs from HLA-typed donors.

This clone was observed a few times. Its cognate antigen is unknown. The PCR was carried out with 60 Vbeta primers and 13 Jbeta primers. This table comes from immunoSEQ multiplex PCR, and its TCRdb copy is limited to in-frame clones, with some not included. The sample holds fewer than 200,000 clones; roughly 75% are singletons and the top ten take 4.9%. Broader study findings: Roughly uniform sequencing depth across donors was assumed, possibly incorrectly. There were fewer than 200 TCR beta chains listed as cytomegalovirus-associated.

Sequenced input: PBMCs. This TCR derives from a male donor in good health and CMV-seronegative.

The CDR3 DNA reads as TGTGCCAGCAGCTTAGTAGCGGGGCGCACAGATACGCAGTATTTT. Protein: CASSLVAGRTDTQYF. This sequence joins TRBV7-9 and TRBJ2-3; 8 positions match TRBD2. This CDR3 is 15 amino acids long. The junction had 1 base not matched to a gene; V was cut back by 1 base and J by 1 base. Germline V gene data show CDR1 as SEHNR and CDR2 as FQNEAQ (reference sequence). The full variable domain, completed using reference TRBV7-9 and TRBJ2-3, is DTGVSQNPRHKITKRGQNVTFRCDPISEHNRLYWYRQTLGQGPEFLTYFQNEAQLEKSRLLSDRFSAERPKGSFSTLEIQRTEQGDSAMYLCASSLVAGRTDTQYFGPGTRLTVL.